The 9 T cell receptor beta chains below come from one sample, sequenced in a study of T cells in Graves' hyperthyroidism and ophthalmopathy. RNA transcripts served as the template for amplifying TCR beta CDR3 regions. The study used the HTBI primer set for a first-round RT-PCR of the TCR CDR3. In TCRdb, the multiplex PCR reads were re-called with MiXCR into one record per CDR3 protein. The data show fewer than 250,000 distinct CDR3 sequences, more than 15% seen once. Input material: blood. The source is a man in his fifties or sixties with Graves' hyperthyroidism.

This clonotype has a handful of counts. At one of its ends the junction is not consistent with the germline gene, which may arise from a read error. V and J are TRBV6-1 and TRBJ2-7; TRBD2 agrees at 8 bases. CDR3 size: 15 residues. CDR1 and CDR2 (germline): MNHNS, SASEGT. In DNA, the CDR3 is TGTGCCAGCAGTAAAGCGGGAGAAGGGTCCTACGAGCAGTACTTC. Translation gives CASSKAGEGSYEQYF.

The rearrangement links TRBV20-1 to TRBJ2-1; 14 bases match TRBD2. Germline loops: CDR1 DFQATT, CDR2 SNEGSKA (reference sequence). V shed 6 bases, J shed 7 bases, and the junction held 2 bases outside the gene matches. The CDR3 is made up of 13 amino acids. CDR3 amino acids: CSARLAGGNEQFF. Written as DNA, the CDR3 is TGCAGTGCCAGACTAGCGGGAGGGAATGAGCAGTTCTTC.

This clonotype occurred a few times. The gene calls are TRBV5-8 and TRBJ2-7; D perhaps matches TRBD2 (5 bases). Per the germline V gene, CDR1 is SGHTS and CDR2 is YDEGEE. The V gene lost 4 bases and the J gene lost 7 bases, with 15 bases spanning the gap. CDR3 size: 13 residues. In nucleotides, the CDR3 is TGTGCCAGCAGCCCGGACTTTCTGATAGAGCAGTACTTC. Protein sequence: CASSPDFLIEQYF.

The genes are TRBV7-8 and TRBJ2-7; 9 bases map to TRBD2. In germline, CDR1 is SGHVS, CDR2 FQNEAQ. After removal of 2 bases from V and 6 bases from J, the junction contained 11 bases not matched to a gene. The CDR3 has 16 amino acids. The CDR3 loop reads CASSLRTSANMGEQYF. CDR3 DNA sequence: TGTGCCAGCAGCTTACGGACTAGCGCCAATATGGGCGAGCAGTACTTC.

The CDR3 DNA reads TGTGCCAGCAGCCCCAGACTAGCGGGAGACGCTGAGCAGTTCTTC. Translation: CASSPRLAGDAEQFF. The rearrangement links TRBV11-3 to TRBJ2-1; 12 positions match TRBD2. The V segment lost 5 bases and the J segment 9 bases; nucleotides outside the gene matches: 8. The CDR3 extends over 15 amino acids. Germline V gene lookup returns CDR1 SGHNT and CDR2 YENEEA.

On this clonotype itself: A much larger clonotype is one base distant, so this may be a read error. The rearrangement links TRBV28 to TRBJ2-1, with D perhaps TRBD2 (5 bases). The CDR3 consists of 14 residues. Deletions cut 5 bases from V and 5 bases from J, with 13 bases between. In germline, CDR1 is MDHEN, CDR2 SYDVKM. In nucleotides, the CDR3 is TGTGCCAGCAGTACAGCTGGAGGCCACAATGAGCAGTTCTTC. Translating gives CASSTAGGHNEQFF. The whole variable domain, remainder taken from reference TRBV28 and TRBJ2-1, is DVKVTQSSRYLVKRTGEKVFLECVQDMDHENMFWYRQDPGLGLRLIYFSYDVKMKEKGDIPEGYSVSREKKERFSLILESASTNQTSMYLCASSTAGGHNEQFFGPGTRLTVL.

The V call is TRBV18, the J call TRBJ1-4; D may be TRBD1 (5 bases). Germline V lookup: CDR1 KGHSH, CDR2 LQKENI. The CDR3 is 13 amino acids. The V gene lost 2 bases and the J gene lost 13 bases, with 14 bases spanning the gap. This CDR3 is CASSPADSRGLFF. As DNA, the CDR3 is TGTGCCAGCTCACCAGCAGACAGCCGCGGACTGTTTTTT.

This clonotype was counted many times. CDR3 nucleotide sequence: TGCAGTGCTAGATCAGGGGGTCCGAACACTGAAGCTTTCTTT. This sequence encodes CSARSGGPNTEAFF. The genes are TRBV20-1 and TRBJ1-1; TRBD1 matches 7 bases. V was clipped by 2 bases and J by 1 base; unmatched bases: 4. The CDR3 covers 14 residues. Looked up from germline, CDR1 is DFQATT and CDR2 is SNEGSKA (reference sequence).

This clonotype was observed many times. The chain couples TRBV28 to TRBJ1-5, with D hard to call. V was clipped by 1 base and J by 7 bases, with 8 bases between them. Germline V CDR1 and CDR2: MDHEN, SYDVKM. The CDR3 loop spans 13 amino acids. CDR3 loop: CASSLLGQQPQHF. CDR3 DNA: TGTGCCAGCAGTTTATTAGGGCAGCAGCCCCAGCATTTT.